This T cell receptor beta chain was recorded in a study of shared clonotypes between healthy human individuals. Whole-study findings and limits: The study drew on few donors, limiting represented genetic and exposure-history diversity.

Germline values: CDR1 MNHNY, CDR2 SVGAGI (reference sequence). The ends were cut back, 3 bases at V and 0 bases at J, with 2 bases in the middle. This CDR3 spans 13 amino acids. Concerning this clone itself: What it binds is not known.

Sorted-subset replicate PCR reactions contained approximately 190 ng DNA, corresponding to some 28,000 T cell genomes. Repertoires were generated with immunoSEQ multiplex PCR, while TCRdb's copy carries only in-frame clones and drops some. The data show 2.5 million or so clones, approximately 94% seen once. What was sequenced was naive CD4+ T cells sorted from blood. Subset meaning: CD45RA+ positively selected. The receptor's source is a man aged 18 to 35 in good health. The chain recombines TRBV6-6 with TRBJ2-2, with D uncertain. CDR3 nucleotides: TGTGCCAGCAGTTATGCGAACACCGGGGAGCTGTTTTTT. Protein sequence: CASSYANTGELFF.